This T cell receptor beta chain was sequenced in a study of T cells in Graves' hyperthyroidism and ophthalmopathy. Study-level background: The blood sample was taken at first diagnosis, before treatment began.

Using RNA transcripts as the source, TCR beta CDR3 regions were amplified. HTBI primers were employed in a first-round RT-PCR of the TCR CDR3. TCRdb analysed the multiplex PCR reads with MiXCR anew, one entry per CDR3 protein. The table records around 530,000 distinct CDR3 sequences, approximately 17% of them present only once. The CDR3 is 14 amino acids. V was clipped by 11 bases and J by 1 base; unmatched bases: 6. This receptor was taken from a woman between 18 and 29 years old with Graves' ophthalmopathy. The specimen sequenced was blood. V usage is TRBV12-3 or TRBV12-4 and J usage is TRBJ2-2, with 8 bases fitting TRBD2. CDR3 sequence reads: CAVTSDRNTGELFF. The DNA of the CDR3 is TGTGCCGTGACTAGCGACAGGAACACCGGGGAGCTGTTTTTT.